This entry concerns a single T cell receptor beta chain. Its specificity is unknown. Primers for the PCR totalled 60 Vbeta and 13 Jbeta. Sequencing used immunoSEQ multiplex PCR; TCRdb keeps in-frame clones, though not all of them. The sample yields 85,000 to 100,000 clones, over 80% seen once. These data are taken from a study of cytomegalovirus exposure and HLA in healthy donors. In germline, CDR1 is LNHDA, CDR2 SQIVND (reference sequence). This CDR3 has 13 amino acids. The V end lost 6 bases, the J end lost 8 bases, and 14 bases lay between the germline ends. Study results and caveats: Later work found most CMV-associated TCR beta chains apparently HLA-restricted.

This TCR derives from a female donor in good health and CMV-seropositive. The chain is built from TRBV19 and TRBJ2-1; weak D call: TRBD1 (6 bases). Source material: PBMCs. CDR3 nucleotides: TGTGCCAGTAGCCACACAGGGTGGGATGAGCAGTTCTTC. Protein product: CASSHTGWDEQFF.